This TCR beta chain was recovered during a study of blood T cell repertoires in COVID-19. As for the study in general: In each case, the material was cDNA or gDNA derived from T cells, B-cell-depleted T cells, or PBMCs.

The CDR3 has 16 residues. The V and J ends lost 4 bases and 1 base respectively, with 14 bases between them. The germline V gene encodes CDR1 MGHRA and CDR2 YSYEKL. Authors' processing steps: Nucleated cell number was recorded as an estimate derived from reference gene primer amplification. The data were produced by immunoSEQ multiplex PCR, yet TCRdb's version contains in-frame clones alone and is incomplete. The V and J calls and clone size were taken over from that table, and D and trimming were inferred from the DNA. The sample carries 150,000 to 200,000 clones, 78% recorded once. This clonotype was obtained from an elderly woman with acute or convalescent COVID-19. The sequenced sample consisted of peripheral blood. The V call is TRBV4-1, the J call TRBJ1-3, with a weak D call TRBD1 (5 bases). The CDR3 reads CASSRRLTESGNTIYF. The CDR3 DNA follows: TGCGCCAGCAGCCGCCGCTTGACAGAGTCTGGAAACACCATATATTTT.